This T cell receptor beta chain was sequenced in a study of blood T cell repertoires in COVID-19. The CDR3 runs to 11 residues. V lost 5 bases and J 0 bases, leaving 5 bases between the germline ends. Germline CDR1 reads SQVTM; CDR2 reads ANQGSEA. Clones were sequenced by immunoSEQ multiplex PCR, and TCRdb holds only the in-frame ones, with some missing. The sample has some 98,000 clones, less than 85% seen once; the top ten hold approximately 10%. Concerning this clone itself: In the same sample, other DNA sequences code for this CDR3.

This TCR derives from a man aged 65-85 years with active or convalescent COVID-19. The specimen sequenced was peripheral blood. This rearrangement joins TRBV29-1 to TRBJ2-7; D gene unclear. This CDR3 is CSVLSSYEQYF. The DNA for the CDR3 is TGCAGCGTTCTCAGCTCCTACGAGCAGTACTTC.